Below, one TCR beta chain is given with its context. The data were obtained in a study of blood T cell repertoires in COVID-19. The protocol was immunoSEQ multiplex PCR, while the TCRdb copy is restricted to in-frame clones and leaves out a portion. Counted here are about 99,000 clones, about 90% occurring once; the ten biggest clones make up approximately 6.2%. The sequence was obtained from a human donor in a cohort sampled during active COVID-19. The sequenced sample was peripheral blood.

The CDR3 here is CASSQSRVGTEAFF. CDR3 nucleotides: TGTGCCAGCAGCCAGTCCAGGGTAGGGACTGAAGCTTTCTTT. The chain uses TRBV4-2 and TRBJ1-1; the D gene is possibly TRBD1 (5 bases). V was pared by 3 bases and J by 5 bases, with 13 bases between. This CDR3 is built from 14 residues. Germline assignment: CDR1 LGHNA and CDR2 YNFKEQ.